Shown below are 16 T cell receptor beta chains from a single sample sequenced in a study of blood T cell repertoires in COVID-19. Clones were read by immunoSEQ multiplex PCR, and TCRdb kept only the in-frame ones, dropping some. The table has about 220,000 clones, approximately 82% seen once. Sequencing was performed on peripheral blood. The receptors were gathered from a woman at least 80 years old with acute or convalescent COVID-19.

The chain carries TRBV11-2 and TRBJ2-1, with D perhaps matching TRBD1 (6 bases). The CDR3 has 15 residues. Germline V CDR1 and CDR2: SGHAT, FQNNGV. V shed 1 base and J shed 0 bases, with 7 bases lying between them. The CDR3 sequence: CASSLGQVSYNEQFF. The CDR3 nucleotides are TGTGCCAGCAGCTTAGGACAGGTCTCCTACAATGAGCAGTTCTTC.

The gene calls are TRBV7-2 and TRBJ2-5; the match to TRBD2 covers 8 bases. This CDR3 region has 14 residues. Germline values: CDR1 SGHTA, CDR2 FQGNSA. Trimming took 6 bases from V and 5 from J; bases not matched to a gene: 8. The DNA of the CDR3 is TGTGCCAGCAGTCGCGGACTAGCAGGGGAGACCCAGTACTTC. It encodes CASSRGLAGETQYF.

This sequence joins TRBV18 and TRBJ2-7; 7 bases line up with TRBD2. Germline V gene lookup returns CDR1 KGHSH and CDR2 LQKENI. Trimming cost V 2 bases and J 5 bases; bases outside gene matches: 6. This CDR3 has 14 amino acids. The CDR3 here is CASSPSREGHEQYF. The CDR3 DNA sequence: TGTGCCAGCTCACCAAGCAGGGAGGGTCACGAGCAGTACTTC.

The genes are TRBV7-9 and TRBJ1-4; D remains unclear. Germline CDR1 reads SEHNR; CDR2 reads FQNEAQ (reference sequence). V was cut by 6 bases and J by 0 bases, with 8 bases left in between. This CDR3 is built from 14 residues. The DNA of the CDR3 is TGTGCCAGCAGGCCAGATGCAACTAATGAAAAACTGTTTTTT. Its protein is CASRPDATNEKLFF.

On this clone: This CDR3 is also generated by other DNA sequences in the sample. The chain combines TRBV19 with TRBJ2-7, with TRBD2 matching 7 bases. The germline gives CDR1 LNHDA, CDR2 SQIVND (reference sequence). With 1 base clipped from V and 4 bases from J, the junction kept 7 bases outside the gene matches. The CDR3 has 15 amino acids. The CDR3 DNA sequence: TGTGCCAGTAGTATAGGTGCGGGGGACCAATACGAGCAGTACTTC. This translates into CASSIGAGDQYEQYF. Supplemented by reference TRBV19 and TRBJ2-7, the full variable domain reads DGGITQSPKYLFRKEGQNVTLSCEQNLNHDAMYWYRQDPGQGLRLIYYSQIVNDFQKGDIAEGYSVSREKKESFPLTVTSAQKNPTAFYLCASSIGAGDQYEQYFGPGTRLTVT.

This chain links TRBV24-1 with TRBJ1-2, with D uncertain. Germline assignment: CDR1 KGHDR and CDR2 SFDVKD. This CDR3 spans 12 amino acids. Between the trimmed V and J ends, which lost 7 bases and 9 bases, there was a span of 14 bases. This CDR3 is CATSLDGSSYTF. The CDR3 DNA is TGTGCCACCAGCTTGGACGGGAGCAGCTACACCTTC.

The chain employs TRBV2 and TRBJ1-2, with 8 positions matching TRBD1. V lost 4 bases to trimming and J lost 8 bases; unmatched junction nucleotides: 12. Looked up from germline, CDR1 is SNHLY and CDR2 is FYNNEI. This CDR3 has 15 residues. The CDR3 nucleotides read TGTGCCAGCAGTGCAGGACAGGGAGGGTGGTCCGGCTACACCTTC. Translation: CASSAGQGGWSGYTF.

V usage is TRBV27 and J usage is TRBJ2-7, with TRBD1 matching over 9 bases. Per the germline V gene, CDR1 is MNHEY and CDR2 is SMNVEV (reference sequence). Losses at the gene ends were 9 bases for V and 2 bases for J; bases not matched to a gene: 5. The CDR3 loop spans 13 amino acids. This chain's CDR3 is CASSRTGAYEQYF. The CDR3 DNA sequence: TGTGCCAGTTCTCGGACAGGGGCCTACGAGCAGTACTTC.

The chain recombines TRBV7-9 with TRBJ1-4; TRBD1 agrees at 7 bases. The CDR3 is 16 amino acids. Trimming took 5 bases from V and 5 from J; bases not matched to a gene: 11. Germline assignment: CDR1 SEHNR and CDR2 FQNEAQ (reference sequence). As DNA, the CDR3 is TGTGCCAGCAGCAAAGAAGCGACAGGGAGGAATGAAAAACTGTTTTTT. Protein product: CASSKEATGRNEKLFF.

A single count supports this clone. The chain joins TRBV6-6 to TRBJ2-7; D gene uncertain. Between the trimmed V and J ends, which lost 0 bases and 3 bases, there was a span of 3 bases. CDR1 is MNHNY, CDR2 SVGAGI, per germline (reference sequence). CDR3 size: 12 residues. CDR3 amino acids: CASSYSNYEQYF. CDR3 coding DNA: TGTGCCAGCAGTTACTCCAACTACGAGCAGTACTTC.

This CDR3 reads CASSWVSGNGYTF. As DNA, the CDR3 is TGTGCCAGCAGTTGGGTATCGGGGAATGGCTACACCTTC. The chain combines TRBV2 with TRBJ1-2; D not certain. This CDR3 contains 13 residues. Trimming stripped 5 bases from V and 6 bases from J, with 13 bases between. Germline loops: CDR1 SNHLY, CDR2 FYNNEI. Full variable domain (rest looked up from reference TRBV2 and TRBJ1-2): EPEVTQTPSHQVTQMGQEVILRCVPISNHLYFYWYRQILGQKVEFLVSFYNNEISEKSEIFDDQFSVERPDGSNFTLKIRSTKLEDSAMYFCASSWVSGNGYTFGSGTRLTVV.

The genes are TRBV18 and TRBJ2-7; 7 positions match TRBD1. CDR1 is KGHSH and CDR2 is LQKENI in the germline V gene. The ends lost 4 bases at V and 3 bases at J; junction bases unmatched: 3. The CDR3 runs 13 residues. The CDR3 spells CASSQRDSYEQYF. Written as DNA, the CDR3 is TGTGCCAGCTCACAAAGGGACAGCTACGAGCAGTACTTC.

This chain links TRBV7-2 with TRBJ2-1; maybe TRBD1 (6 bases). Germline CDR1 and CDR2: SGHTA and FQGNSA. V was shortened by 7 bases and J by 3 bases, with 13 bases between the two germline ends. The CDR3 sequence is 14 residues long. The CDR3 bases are TGTGCCAGCACCACCGGACAGATCTACAATGAGCAGTTCTTC. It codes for CASTTGQIYNEQFF.

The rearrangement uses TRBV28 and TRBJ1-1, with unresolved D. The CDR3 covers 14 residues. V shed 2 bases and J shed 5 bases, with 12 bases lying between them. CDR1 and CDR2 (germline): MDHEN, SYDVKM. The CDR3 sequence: CASSLSEVATEAFF. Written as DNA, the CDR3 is TGTGCCAGCAGTTTAAGTGAGGTTGCAACTGAAGCTTTCTTT.

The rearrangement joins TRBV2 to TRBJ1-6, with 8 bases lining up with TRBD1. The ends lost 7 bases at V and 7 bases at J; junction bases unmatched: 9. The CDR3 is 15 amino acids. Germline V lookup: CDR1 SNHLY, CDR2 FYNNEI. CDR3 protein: CASKGQGRENSPLHF. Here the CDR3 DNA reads TGTGCCAGCAAAGGACAGGGTCGGGAGAATTCACCCCTCCACTTT. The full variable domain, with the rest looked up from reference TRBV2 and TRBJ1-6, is EPEVTQTPSHQVTQMGQEVILRCVPISNHLYFYWYRQILGQKVEFLVSFYNNEISEKSEIFDDQFSVERPDGSNFTLKIRSTKLEDSAMYFCASKGQGRENSPLHFGNGTRLTVT.

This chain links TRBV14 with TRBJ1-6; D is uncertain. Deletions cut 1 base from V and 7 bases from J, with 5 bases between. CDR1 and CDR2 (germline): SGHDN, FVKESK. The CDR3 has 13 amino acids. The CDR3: CASSQVTNSPLHF. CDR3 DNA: TGTGCCAGCAGCCAAGTTACAAATTCACCCCTCCACTTT.